This T cell receptor beta chain was retrieved from a study of blood T cell repertoires in COVID-19. Study in general: Material from acute and convalescent COVID-19 was sourced from the United States, Italy and Spain. T cells, B-cell-depleted T cells, or PBMCs supplied cDNA or gDNA.

Methods used by the authors: The authors estimated nucleated cell counts from reference gene primer amplification. Sequenced by immunoSEQ multiplex PCR; TCRdb stores in-frame clones only, minus some. V, J and clone size are those of that table, while D and trimming were read from the DNA. The repertoire holds a few hundred thousand clones, with 70% to 90% as singletons. V was clipped by 3 bases and J by 4 bases; unmatched bases: 12. Germline lookup yields CDR1 KGHSH and CDR2 LQKENI. The CDR3 loop spans 17 amino acids. The sample taken for sequencing was peripheral blood. This TCR came from a woman between 35 and 50 years old who had recovered from COVID-19. The chain joins TRBV18 to TRBJ1-2; the match to TRBD1 covers 9 bases. The CDR3 DNA reads TGTGCCAGCTCACCCCAAGCGGGGACAGGGTACCGCTATGGCTACACCTTC. Its translation is CASSPQAGTGYRYGYTF.